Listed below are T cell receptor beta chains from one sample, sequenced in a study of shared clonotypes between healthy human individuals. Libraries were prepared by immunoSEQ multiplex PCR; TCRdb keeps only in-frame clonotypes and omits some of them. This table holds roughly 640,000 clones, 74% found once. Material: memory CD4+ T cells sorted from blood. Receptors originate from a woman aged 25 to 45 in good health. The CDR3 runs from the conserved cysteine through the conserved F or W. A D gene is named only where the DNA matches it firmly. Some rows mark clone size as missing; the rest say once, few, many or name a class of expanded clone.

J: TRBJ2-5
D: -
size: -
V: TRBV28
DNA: TGTGCCTCCTATTCGGACGGCTCCGTCGAGACCCAGTACTTC
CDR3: CASYSDGSVETQYF

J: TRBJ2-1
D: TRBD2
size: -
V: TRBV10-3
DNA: TGTGCCATCAGTGAGTCGGGTAGCGGGAGTGGGCGGTTCTACAATGAGCAGTTCTTC
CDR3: CAISESGSGSGRFYNEQFF

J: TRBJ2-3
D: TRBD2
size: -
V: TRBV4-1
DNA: TGCGCCAGCAGCCAAGAATCTAGCGGGAGGGTAGGGAGCACAGATACGCAGTATTTT
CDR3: CASSQESSGRVGSTDTQYF

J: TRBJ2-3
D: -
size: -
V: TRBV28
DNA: TGTGCCAGCAGGAGGATAAGCACAGATACGCAGTATTTT
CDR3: CASRRISTDTQYF

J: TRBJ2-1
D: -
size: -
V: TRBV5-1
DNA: TGCGCCAGCAGCTTGGCCATCGGGTACAATGAGCAGTTCTTC
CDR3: CASSLAIGYNEQFF

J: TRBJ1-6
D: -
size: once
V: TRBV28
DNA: TGTGCCAGCAGCCGGGACTCCAGGGGTGGCTCACCCCTCCACTTT
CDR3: CASSRDSRGGSPLHF

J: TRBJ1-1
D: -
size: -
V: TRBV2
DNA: TGTGCCAGCCTCCGGACAGTGAACACTGAAGCTTTCTTT
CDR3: CASLRTVNTEAFF

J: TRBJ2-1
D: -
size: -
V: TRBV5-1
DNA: TGCGCCAGCAGCTGGGGGACTCCCGCAGAGGGGGAGCAGTTCTTC
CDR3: CASSWGTPAEGEQFF

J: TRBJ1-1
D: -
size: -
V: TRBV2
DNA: TGTGCCAGCACTTATCTTGGCGGGAACACTGAAGCTTTCTTT
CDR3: CASTYLGGNTEAFF

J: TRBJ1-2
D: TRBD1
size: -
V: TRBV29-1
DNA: TGCAGCGCTAGGACAGGGAGCGGCTACACCTTC
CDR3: CSARTGSGYTF

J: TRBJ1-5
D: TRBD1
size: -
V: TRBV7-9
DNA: TGTGCCAGCAGCTTAGCGGGACAGGGGTATCAGCCCCAGCATTTT
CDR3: CASSLAGQGYQPQHF

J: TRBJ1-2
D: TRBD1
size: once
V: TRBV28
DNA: TGTGCCAGCAGTTTGGAAGACAGGGGGCTCGGAGGCTACACCTTC
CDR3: CASSLEDRGLGGYTF

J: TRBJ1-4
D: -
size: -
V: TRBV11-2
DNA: TGTGCCAGCAGCTCTCTAATCTCCACAGGGAAAGGTGAAAAACTGTTTTTT
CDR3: CASSSLISTGKGEKLFF

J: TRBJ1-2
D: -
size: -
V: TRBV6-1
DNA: TGTGCCAGCAGTGAATTAAGGGGTAGATATGGCTACACCTTC
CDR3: CASSELRGRYGYTF

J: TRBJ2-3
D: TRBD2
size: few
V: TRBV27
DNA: TGTGCCAGCTCGGGACTAACCACAGATACGCAGTATTTT
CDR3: CASSGLTTDTQYF

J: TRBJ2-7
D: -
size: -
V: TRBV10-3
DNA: TGTGCCATCAATCCAGGCGGAGCTCCTAGCGAGCAGTACTTC
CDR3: CAINPGGAPSEQYF

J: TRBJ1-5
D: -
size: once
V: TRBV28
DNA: TGTGCCAGCAGTCCACCGGGGGCTCGGCAGCCCCAGCATTTT
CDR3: CASSPPGARQPQHF

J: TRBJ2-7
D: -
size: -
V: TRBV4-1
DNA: TGCGCCAGCAGCCATTTGGTAGGACCCAGCTCCTACGAGCAGTACTTC
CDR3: CASSHLVGPSSYEQYF

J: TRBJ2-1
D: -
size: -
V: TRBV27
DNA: TGTGCCAGCAGCGACTACAGAGTTGAGCAGTTCTTC
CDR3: CASSDYRVEQFF

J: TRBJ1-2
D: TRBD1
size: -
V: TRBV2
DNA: TGTGCCAGCAGTGGAAACAGGGGGGTTGGCTACACCTTC
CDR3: CASSGNRGVGYTF

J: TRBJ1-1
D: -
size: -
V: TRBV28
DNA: TGTGCCAGCAGTTTATTGTTGCCGGGTTGGAAGGCTTTCTTT
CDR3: CASSLLLPGWKAFF

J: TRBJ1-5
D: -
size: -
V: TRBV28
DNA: TGTGCCAGCAAGTCTAGCAATCAGCCCCAGCATTTT
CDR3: CASKSSNQPQHF

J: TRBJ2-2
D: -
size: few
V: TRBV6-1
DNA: TGTGCCAGCAGGGAACCGGGACATCTCACCGGGGAGCTGTTTTTT
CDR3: CASREPGHLTGELFF

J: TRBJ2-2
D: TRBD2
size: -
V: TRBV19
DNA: TGTGCCAGTAGCCGAGCGGGGGCGACGGCCGGGGAGCTGTTTTTT
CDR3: CASSRAGATAGELFF

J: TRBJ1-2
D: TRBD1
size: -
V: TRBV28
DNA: TGTGCCAGCAGTTCCAGAAACAGGGGAGTTGGCTACACCTTC
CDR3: CASSSRNRGVGYTF

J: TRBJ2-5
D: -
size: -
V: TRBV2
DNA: TGTGCCAGCAGTACCCGGGACGGCCAAGAGACCCAGTACTTC
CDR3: CASSTRDGQETQYF

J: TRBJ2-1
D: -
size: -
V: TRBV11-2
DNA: TGTGCCAGCACAGGCTACAATGAGCAGTTCTTC
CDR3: CASTGYNEQFF

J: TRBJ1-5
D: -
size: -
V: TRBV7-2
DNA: TGTGCCAGCAGCTTACAGGGTGATCAGCCCCAGCATTTT
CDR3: CASSLQGDQPQHF

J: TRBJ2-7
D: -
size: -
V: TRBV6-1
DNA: TGTGCCAGCAGTGAATTAGTAGTACACGAGCAGTACTTC
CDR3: CASSELVVHEQYF

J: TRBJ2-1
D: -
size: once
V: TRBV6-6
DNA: TGTGCCAGCAGTCGGGGGCCCAGCTCCTACAATGAGCAGTTCTTC
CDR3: CASSRGPSSYNEQFF

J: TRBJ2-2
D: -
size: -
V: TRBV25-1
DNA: TGTGCCAGCAGTGAATTCGGCGGGGAGCTGTTTTTT
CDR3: CASSEFGGELFF

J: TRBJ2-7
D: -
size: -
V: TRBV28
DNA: TGTGCCAGCAGTTTATGGGGCGAGCAGTACTTC
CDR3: CASSLWGEQYF

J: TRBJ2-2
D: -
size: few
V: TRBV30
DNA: TGTGCCTGGAGTGTGACTTTTTACACCGGGGAGCTGTTTTTT
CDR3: CAWSVTFYTGELFF

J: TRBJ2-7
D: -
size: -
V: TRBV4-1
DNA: TGCGCCAGCAGCCAGGATACATGGACGAGCGTCTACGAGCAGTACTTC
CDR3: CASSQDTWTSVYEQYF

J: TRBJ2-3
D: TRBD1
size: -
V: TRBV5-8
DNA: TGTGCCAGCAGGACGGGACAGACGGTTCTCTATTTT
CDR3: CASRTGQTVLYF

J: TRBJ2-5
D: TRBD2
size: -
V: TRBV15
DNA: TGTGCCACCAGCAGGGGGACTAGTCGGGGCCAAGAGACCCAGTACTTC
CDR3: CATSRGTSRGQETQYF

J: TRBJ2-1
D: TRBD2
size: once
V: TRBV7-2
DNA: TGTGCCAGCAGCTACCAGTACGGACTAGCCAACAATGAGCAGTTCTTC
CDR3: CASSYQYGLANNEQFF

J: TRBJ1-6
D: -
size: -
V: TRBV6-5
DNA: TGTGCCAGCAGTGGTCGGAGGTATAATTCACCCCTCCACTTT
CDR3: CASSGRRYNSPLHF

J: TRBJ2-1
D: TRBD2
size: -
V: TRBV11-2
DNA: TGTGCCAGCAGCTTAGGGACTAGCGGGAGCCATTACAATGAGCAGTTCTTC
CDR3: CASSLGTSGSHYNEQFF

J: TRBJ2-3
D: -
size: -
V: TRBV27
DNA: TGTGCCAGCAGTTTAAGATTTACGGATACGCAGTATTTT
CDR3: CASSLRFTDTQYF

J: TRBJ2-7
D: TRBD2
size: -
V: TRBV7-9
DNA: TGTGCCAGCAGCCCAGGGACTAGCGGGGCCTACGAGCAGTACTTC
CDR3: CASSPGTSGAYEQYF

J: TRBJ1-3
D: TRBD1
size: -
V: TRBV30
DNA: TGTGCCTTTCCCGGGACAGGTGTAAACACCATATATTTT
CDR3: CAFPGTGVNTIYF

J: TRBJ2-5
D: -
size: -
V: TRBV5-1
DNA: TGCGCCAGCAGACGACTGCTTCAGGAGACCCAGTACTTC
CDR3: CASRRLLQETQYF

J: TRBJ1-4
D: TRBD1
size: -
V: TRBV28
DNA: TGTGCCAGCAGTTGGCTCCGGACAGGGGGAGGAGAAAAACTGTTTTTT
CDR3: CASSWLRTGGGEKLFF

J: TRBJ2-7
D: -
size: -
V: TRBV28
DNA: TGTGCCAGCAGTTTATGGCGGGCAGGGGTAGGCTACGAGCAGTACTTC
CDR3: CASSLWRAGVGYEQYF

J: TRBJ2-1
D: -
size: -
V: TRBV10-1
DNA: TGCGCCAGCAGTCCCAACTACAATGAGCAGTTCTTC
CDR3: CASSPNYNEQFF

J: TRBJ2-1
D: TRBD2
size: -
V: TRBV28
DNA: TGTGCCAGCAGGGGAGGGACTGCCTCCAATGAGCAGTTCTTC
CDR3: CASRGGTASNEQFF

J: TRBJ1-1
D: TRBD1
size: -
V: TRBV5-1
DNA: TGCGCCAGCAGGCAAACAGGGGGCACTGAAGCTTTCTTT
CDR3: CASRQTGGTEAFF